This TCR beta chain was found in a study of cytomegalovirus exposure and HLA in healthy donors. General study findings and limits: A later analysis associated 16,000 or so TCR beta sequences with HLA alleles at a 0.05 false discovery rate. Among TCR beta chains of equal frequency, HLA-associated ones were more clonally expanded in a later analysis. It was reportedly the case that the classifier diagnosed cytomegalovirus status with high specificity and sensitivity. Later, an analysis found that common viral pathogens appeared to be linked with several of the most significant clusters.

The CDR3 covers 15 residues. Between the trimmed V and J ends, which lost 3 bases and 0 bases, there was a span of 11 bases. CDR1 SGDLS and CDR2 YYNGEE come from the germline V gene. In the PCR, 60 Vbeta and 13 Jbeta primers were used. Assay used: immunoSEQ multiplex PCR; TCRdb lists only in-frame clones, some missing. This table holds approximately 170,000 clones. A word on this clone: Its specificity is unknown.

This TCR came from a woman under 30 in good health and CMV-seropositive. The sample consisted of PBMCs. The gene calls are TRBV9 and TRBJ2-3; maybe TRBD2 (5 bases). The CDR3 DNA sequence: TGTGCCAGCAGCGCGAGGACTCGTAGCACAGATACGCAGTATTTT. This gives the protein CASSARTRSTDTQYF.